This entry features one T cell receptor (beta chain) sequence. Trimming took off 4 bases at V and 3 bases at J, with 7 bases between the two ends. The CDR3 has 12 amino acids. Germline CDR1 reads SQVTM; CDR2 reads ANQGSEA. This table comes from immunoSEQ multiplex PCR, and its TCRdb copy is limited to in-frame clones, with some not included. The sample yields about 68,000 clones, around three quarters seen once. This specimen belongs to a study of radiotherapy plus CTLA-4 blockade in lung cancer. The chain couples TRBV29-1 to TRBJ1-5; tentative D call: TRBD1 (5 bases). The specimen was peripheral blood, collected from a patient treated with radiotherapy plus ipilimumab. This clonotype originated in a human donor with non-small cell lung cancer who had a complete response to radiotherapy plus ipilimumab. CDR3 nucleotides: TGCAGCGTTGGAGGGGACAATCAGCCCCAGCATTTT. Translated: CSVGGDNQPQHF. Filled out from reference TRBV29-1 and TRBJ1-5, the complete variable domain reads SAVISQKPSRDICQRGTSLTIQCQVDSQVTMMFWYRQQPGQSLTLIATANQGSEATYESGFVIDKFPISRPNLTFSTLTVSNMSPEDSSIYLCSVGGDNQPQHFGDGTRLSIL.